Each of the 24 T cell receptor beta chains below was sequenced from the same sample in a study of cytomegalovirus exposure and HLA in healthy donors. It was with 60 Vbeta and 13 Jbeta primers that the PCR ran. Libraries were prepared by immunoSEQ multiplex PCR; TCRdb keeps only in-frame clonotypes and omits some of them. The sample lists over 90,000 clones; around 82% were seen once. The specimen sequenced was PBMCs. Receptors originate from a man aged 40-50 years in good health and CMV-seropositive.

CDR3 in DNA: TGTGCCAGCAGCTTAGCGCAGGGGGCTAACTATGGCTACACCTTC. It translates to CASSLAQGANYGYTF. This chain connects TRBV7-8 to TRBJ1-2; the match to TRBD1 covers 7 bases. CDR1 SGHVS and CDR2 FQNEAQ come from the germline V gene. Trimming removed 0 bases from V and 0 bases from J; junction bases left unmatched: 1. CDR3 length: 15 residues.

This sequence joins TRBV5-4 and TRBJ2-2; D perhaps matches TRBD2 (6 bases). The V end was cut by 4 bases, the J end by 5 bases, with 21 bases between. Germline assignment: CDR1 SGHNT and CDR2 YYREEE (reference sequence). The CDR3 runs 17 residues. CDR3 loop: CASSPGGPGSRTGELFF. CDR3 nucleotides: TGTGCCAGCAGCCCAGGAGGGCCGGGAAGTAGGACCGGGGAGCTGTTTTTT.

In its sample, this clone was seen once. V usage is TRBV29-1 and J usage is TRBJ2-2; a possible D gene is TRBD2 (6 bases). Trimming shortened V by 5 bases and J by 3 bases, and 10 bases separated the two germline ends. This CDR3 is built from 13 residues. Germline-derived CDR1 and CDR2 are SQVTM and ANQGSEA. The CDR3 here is CSVTGAYTGELFF. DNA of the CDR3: TGCAGCGTTACGGGAGCGTACACCGGGGAGCTGTTTTTT.

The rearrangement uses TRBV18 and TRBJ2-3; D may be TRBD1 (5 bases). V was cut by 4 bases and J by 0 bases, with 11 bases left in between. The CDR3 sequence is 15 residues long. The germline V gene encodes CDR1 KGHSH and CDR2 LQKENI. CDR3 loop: CASSQQQGSTDTQYF. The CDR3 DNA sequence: TGTGCCAGCTCACAGCAGCAGGGTAGCACAGATACGCAGTATTTT.

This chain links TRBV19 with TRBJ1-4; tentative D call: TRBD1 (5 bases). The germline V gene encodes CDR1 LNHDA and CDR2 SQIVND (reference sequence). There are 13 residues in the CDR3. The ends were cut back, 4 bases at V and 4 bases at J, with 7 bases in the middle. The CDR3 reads CASSTQGNEKLFF. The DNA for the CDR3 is TGTGCCAGTAGTACCCAGGGTAATGAAAAACTGTTTTTT.

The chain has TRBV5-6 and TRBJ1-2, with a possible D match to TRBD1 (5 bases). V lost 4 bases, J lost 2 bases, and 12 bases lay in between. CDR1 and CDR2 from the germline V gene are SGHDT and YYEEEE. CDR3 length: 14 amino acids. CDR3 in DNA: TGTGCCAGCAGCCTGGGGACTGCGAACTATGGCTACACCTTC. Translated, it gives CASSLGTANYGYTF. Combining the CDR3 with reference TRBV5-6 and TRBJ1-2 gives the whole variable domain DAGVTQSPTHLIKTRGQQVTLRCSPKSGHDTVSWYQQALGQGPQFIFQYYEEEERQRGNFPDRFSGHQFPNYSSELNVNALLLGDSALYLCASSLGTANYGYTFGSGTRLTVV.

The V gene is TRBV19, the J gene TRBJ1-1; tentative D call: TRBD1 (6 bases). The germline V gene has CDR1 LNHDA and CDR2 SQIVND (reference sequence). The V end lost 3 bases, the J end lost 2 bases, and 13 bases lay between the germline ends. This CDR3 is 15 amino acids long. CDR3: CASSMGAVGNTEAFF. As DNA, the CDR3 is TGTGCCAGTAGTATGGGGGCCGTGGGAAACACTGAAGCTTTCTTT.

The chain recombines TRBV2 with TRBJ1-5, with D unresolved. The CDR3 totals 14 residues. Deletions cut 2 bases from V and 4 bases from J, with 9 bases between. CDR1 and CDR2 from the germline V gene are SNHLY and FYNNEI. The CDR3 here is CASSERLRNQPQHF. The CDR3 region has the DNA TGTGCCAGCAGTGAAAGATTGAGAAATCAGCCCCAGCATTTT. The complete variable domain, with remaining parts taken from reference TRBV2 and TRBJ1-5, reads EPEVTQTPSHQVTQMGQEVILRCVPISNHLYFYWYRQILGQKVEFLVSFYNNEISEKSEIFDDQFSVERPDGSNFTLKIRSTKLEDSAMYFCASSERLRNQPQHFGDGTRLSIL.

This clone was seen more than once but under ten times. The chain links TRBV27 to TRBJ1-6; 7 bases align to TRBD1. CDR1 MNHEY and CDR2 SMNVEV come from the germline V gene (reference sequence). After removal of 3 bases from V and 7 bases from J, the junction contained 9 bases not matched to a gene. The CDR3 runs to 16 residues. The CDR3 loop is CASSLSANRGNSPLHF. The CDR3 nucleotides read TGTGCCAGCAGTTTGTCGGCCAACAGGGGAAATTCACCCCTCCACTTT.

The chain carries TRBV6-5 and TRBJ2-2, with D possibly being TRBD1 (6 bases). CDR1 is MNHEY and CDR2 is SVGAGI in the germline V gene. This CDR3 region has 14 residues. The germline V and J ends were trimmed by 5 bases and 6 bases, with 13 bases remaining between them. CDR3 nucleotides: TGTGCCAGCAGTGGGGACACCCGCGCCGGGGAGCTGTTTTTT. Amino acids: CASSGDTRAGELFF.

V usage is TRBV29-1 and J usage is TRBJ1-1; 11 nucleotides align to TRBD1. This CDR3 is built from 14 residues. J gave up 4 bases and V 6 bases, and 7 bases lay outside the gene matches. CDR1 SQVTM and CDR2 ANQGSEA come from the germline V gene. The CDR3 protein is CSVGQGASATEAFF. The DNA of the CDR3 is TGCAGCGTCGGACAGGGGGCTTCCGCCACTGAAGCTTTCTTT.

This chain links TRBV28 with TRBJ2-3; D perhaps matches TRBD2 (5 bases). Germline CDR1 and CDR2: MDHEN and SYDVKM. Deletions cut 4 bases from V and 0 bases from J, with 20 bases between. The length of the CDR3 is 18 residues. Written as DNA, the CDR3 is TGTGCCAGCAGTTCCCATCTAGGACTCTTCTCTAGCACAGATACGCAGTATTTT. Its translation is CASSSHLGLFSSTDTQYF.

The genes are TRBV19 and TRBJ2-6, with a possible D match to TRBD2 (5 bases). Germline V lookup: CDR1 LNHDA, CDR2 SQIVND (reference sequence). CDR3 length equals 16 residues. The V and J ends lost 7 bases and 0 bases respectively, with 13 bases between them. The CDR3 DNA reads TGTGCCAGTACTACTAGACGGATCTCTGGGGCCAACGTCCTGACTTTC. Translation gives CASTTRRISGANVLTF. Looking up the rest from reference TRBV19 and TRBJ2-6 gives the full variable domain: DGGITQSPKYLFRKEGQNVTLSCEQNLNHDAMYWYRQDPGQGLRLIYYSQIVNDFQKGDIAEGYSVSREKKESFPLTVTSAQKNPTAFYLCASTTRRISGANVLTFGAGSRLTVL.

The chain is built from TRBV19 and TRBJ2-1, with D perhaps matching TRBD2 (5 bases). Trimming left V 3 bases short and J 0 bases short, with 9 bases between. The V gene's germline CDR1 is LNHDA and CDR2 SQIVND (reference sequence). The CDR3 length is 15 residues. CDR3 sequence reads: CASSILGSSYNEQFF. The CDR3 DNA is TGTGCCAGTAGTATCCTTGGGAGCTCCTACAATGAGCAGTTCTTC.

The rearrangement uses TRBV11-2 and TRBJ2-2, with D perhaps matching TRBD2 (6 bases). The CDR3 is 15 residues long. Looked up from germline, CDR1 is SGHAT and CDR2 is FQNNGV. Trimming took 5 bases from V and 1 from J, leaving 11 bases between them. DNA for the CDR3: TGTGCCAGCAGCCCCTTGGGGGGGAACACCGGGGAGCTGTTTTTT. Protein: CASSPLGGNTGELFF. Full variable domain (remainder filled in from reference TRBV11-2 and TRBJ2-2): EAGVAQSPRYKIIEKRQSVAFWCNPISGHATLYWYQQILGQGPKLLIQFQNNGVVDDSQLPKDRFSAERLKGVDSTLKIQPAKLEDSAVYLCASSPLGGNTGELFFGEGSRLTVL.

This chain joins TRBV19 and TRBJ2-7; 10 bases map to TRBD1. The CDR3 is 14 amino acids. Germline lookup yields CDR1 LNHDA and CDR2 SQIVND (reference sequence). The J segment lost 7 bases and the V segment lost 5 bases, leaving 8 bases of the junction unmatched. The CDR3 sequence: CASSPRDRGWEQYF. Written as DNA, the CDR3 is TGTGCCAGTAGTCCCCGGGACAGGGGATGGGAGCAGTACTTC.

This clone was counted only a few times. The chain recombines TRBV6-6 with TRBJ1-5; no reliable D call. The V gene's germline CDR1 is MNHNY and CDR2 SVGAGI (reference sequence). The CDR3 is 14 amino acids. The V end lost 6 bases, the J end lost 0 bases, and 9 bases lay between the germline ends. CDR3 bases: TGTGCCAGCAGCCCCGGGGATAGCAATCAGCCCCAGCATTTT. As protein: CASSPGDSNQPQHF.

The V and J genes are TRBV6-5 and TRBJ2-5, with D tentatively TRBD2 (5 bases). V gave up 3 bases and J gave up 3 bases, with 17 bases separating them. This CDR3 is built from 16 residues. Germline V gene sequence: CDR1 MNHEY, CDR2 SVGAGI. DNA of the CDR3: TGTGCCAGCAGTTATTCCCCCGGGTGGGGAGAAGAGACCCAGTACTTC. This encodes CASSYSPGWGEETQYF.

The CDR3 region is CASSPGTGALISHGYTF. CDR3 in DNA: TGTGCCAGCAGCCCGGGGACAGGGGCTTTGATCTCCCATGGCTACACCTTC. The chain is built from TRBV2 and TRBJ1-2, with 10 bases lining up with TRBD1. The CDR3 contains 17 residues. The germline CDR1 and CDR2 sequences are SNHLY and FYNNEI. V dropped 6 bases and J dropped 6; count of bases not matched to a gene: 16.

The CDR3 DNA is TGTGCCAGCAGCTTGTCGGGCGGGACTATAGCCAAAAACATTCAGTACTTC. Translation gives CASSLSGGTIAKNIQYF. The rearrangement uses TRBV5-4 and TRBJ2-4; 7 bases agree with TRBD2. CDR3 length equals 17 residues. Germline CDR1 SGHNT, CDR2 YYREEE (reference sequence). V trimming: 1 base; J trimming: 0 bases; junction bases outside the gene matches: 7.

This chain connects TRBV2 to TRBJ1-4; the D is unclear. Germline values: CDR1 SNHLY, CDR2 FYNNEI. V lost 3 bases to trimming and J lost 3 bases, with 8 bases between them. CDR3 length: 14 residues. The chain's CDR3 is CASSDSGANEKLFF. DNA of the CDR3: TGTGCCAGCAGTGATTCGGGTGCTAATGAAAAACTGTTTTTT.

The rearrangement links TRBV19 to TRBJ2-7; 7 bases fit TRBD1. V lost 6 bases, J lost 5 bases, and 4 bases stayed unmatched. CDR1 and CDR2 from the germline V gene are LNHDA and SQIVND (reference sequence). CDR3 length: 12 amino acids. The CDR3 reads CASSHRGNEQYF. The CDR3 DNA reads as TGTGCCAGTAGCCACAGGGGAAACGAGCAGTACTTC.

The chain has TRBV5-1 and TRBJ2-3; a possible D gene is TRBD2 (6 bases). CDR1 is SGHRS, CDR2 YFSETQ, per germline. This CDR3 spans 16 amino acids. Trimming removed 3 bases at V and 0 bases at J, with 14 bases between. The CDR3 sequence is CASSSRAGSSTDTQYF. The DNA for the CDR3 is TGCGCCAGCAGCTCTCGCGCGGGGTCTAGCACAGATACGCAGTATTTT.

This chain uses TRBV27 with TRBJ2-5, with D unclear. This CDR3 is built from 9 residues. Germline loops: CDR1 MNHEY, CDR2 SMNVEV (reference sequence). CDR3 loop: CSGGQTQYF. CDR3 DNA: TGTTCCGGTGGGCAGACCCAGTACTTC.